This TCR beta chain was found in a study of monozygotic twins with inflammatory bowel disease. Study-wide results and limits: Varying immunosuppressive regimens may have increased patient repertoire variability.

Donors gave over 2 ml of blood apiece. From whole blood, total RNA was isolated without any sorting of T cells. There are 14 residues in the CDR3. The germline CDR1 and CDR2 sequences are MNHEY and SVGEGT. Turning to this clonotype: Its specificity is not known.

TCRdb re-called the 5' RACE reads and shows each CDR3 protein once, DNA omitted. Its table records under 350,000 distinct CDR3 sequences. The chain uses TRBV6-2 or TRBV6-3 and TRBJ2-2; TCRdb selects TRBD1, and the lack of DNA leaves this call unchecked. The receptor was isolated from a human donor with ulcerative colitis or Crohn's disease, or a healthy co-twin of an affected twin (not recorded which). The sequenced sample was blood. CDR3 protein: CASYYAGHTGELFF.